This T cell receptor beta chain derives from a study of T cell responses to AZD1222 COVID-19 vaccine. A word on this clone: Its matching antigen is unknown.

CDR1 and CDR2 (germline): KGHSH, LQKENI. This CDR3 comprises 15 residues. The V and J ends lost 0 bases and 4 bases respectively, with 13 bases between them. Study observations and caveats: Compared with day 0, the breadth and depth of the Spike-specific TCR repertoire rose significantly after two doses of AZD1222. Most donors were white British, females outnumbered males, and clonal diversity was possibly underestimated. Sampling that yielded the repertoires occurred only after the peak T cell response. The number of AZD1222 recipients seropositive at baseline was only five or six.

Only in-frame clones appear in the TCRdb table, and some are missing; sequencing was by immunoSEQ multiplex PCR. The sample consists of about 120,000 clones, approximately 90% of them appearing once. Here the sequenced sample was peripheral blood, taken on day 0 of AZD1222 vaccination. The clonotype originates from an adult in good health. The V gene is TRBV18, the J gene TRBJ2-7, with D possibly called TRBD1 or TRBD2 (6 bases each). The CDR3: CASSPPTGALYEQYF. In DNA, the CDR3 is TGTGCCAGCTCACCACCAACGGGGGCCCTATACGAGCAGTACTTC.